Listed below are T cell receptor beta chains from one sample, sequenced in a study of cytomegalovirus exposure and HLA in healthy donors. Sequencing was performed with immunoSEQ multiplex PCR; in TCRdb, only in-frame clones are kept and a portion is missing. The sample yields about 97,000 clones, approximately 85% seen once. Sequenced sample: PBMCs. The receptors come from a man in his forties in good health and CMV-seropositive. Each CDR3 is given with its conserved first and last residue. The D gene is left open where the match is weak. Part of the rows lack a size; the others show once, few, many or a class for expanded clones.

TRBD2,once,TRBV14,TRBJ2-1,TGTGCCAGCAGCCAAGATGGACTAGCGGGGGCCCGGAGCTCCTACAATGAGCAGTTCTTC,CASSQDGLAGARSSYNEQFF
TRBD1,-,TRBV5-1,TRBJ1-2,TGCGCCAGCAGCTTGGGGGAGACAGGGGGCATGAAAGGCTACACCTTC,CASSLGETGGMKGYTF
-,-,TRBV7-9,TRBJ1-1,TGTGCCAGCTCCTCCGAGGGAGGCCTAGCTTTCTTT,CASSSEGGLAFF
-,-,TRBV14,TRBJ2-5,TGTGCCAGCAGCCACGGAGGGGTGAGGAAGACCCAGTACTTC,CASSHGGVRKTQYF
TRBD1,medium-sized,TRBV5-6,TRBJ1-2,TGTGCCAGCAGCTTCGGGACAGGGGGCAAAGGAATTGATGGCTACACCTTC,CASSFGTGGKGIDGYTF
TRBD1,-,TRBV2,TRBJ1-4,TGTGCCAGCATTTTAAACAGGGGAAGGGCGGGGGAAAAACTGTTTTTT,CASILNRGRAGEKLFF
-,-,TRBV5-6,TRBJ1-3,TGTGCCAGCAGCTTGGTCGGGGGCTCTGGAAACACCATATATTTT,CASSLVGGSGNTIYF
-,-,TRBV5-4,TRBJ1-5,TGTGCCAGCAGCCAACAGGGTAGGGAGGGTCAGCCCCAGCATTTT,CASSQQGREGQPQHF
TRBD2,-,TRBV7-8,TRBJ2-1,TGTGTCAGCGGGCGGGAGGAGGTCAATGAGCAGTTCTTC,CVSGREEVNEQFF
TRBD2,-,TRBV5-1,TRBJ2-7,TGCGCCAGCAGCTCACGGGAGGGGGGTGAGCAGTACTTC,CASSSREGGEQYF
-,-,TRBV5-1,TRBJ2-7,TGCGCCAGCAGCTCGCCGGACCGGGACTGGAGCTCCTACGAGCAGTACTTC,CASSSPDRDWSSYEQYF
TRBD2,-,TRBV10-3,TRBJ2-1,TGTGCCATCAGTGACCCTGGGACTAGCGGGGACAATGAGCAGTTCTTC,CAISDPGTSGDNEQFF